Below are 3 T cell receptor beta chains sequenced from a single sample in a study of shared clonotypes between healthy human individuals. The method was immunoSEQ multiplex PCR; TCRdb's version includes in-frame clones alone and lacks a portion of them. The table lists about 360,000 clones, less than 75% of them singletons, with about 10% in the top ten. Sequencing was done on a sample of memory CD4+ T cells sorted from blood. Regarding subset: CD45RA-negative fraction. These receptors originate from a young man in good health.

V gene TRBV19 combines with J gene TRBJ2-4; TRBD1 matches 8 bases. The CDR3 is 17 amino acids. Germline loops: CDR1 LNHDA, CDR2 SQIVND (reference sequence). The trim removed 2 bases at V and 2 bases at J, leaving 8 bases unmatched. CDR3 sequence: CASSIISQGVSKNIQYF. The CDR3 region has the DNA TGTGCCAGTAGTATAATATCACAGGGGGTATCCAAAAACATTCAGTACTTC.

This clone was seen a few times. Distinct nucleotide sequences in the sample also encode this CDR3. The CDR3 nucleotides read TGTGCCAGCAGTGTAGCGGGAGGCCGGAATGAGCAGTTCTTC. This gives the protein CASSVAGGRNEQFF. The rearrangement uses TRBV6-4 and TRBJ2-1; TRBD2 agrees at 10 bases. CDR1 MRHNA and CDR2 SNTAGT come from the germline V gene. The CDR3 length is 14 residues. V dropped 4 bases and J dropped 7; count of bases not matched to a gene: 4.

Concerning this clone itself: This CDR3 is also generated by other DNA sequences in the sample. V is TRBV5-1 and J is TRBJ2-3; a weak D match, TRBD1 (6 bases). The germline CDR1 and CDR2 sequences are SGHRS and YFSETQ. CDR3 length: 14 amino acids. The V end was cut by 4 bases, the J end by 2 bases, with 11 bases between. DNA for the CDR3: TGCGCCAGCAGCCTAGGACAGACCACAGATACGCAGTATTTT. Its translation is CASSLGQTTDTQYF. The whole variable domain, filled in from reference TRBV5-1 and TRBJ2-3, reads KAGVTQTPRYLIKTRGQQVTLSCSPISGHRSVSWYQQTPGQGLQFLFEYFSETQRNKGNFPGRFSGRQFSNSRSEMNVSTLELGDSALYLCASSLGQTTDTQYFGPGTRLTVL.